Below are 18 T cell receptor beta chains sequenced from a single sample in a study of immune evolution from preneoplasia to lung adenocarcinoma (dated by TCRdb to the early 2020s). Library prep was done by the immunoSEQ multiplex PCR assay. Entries here come from immuneACCESS through TCRdb and include only in-frame sequences with V and J called. Some clones fail to appear in such tables; in the studies checked, an unresolved V gene covers under half of the shortfall, and the cause of the remainder is unknown. The sample table lists around 20,000 clones, 75% of them with a count of one. The ten largest clones take up around 6% of the sample. The sequencing sample was made of FFPE invasive lung adenocarcinoma tissue. The intended sense of this specimen's cell subset or site label: frankly invasive lung adenocarcinoma (ADC). The origin of the receptors is a person aged 55 to 75 with lung adenocarcinoma.

The CDR3 sequence: CAISEPTSYEQYF. The CDR3 coding sequence is TGTGCCATCAGTGAACCAACTTCCTACGAGCAGTACTTC. This chain connects TRBV10-3 to TRBJ2-7; no reliable D call. Germline CDR1 is ENHRY and CDR2 is SYGVKD. This CDR3 is built from 13 residues. The V end lost 3 bases, the J end lost 1 base, and 7 bases lay between the germline ends.

This clone was counted only a few times. The chain joins TRBV11-2 to TRBJ2-7; D ambiguous. This CDR3 has 14 amino acids. Between the trimmed V and J ends, which lost 4 bases and 3 bases, there was a span of 13 bases. Germline values: CDR1 SGHAT, CDR2 FQNNGV. The DNA of the CDR3 is TGTGCCAGCAGCTCGTCAGGTCGCTACTACGAGCAGTACTTC. This codes for CASSSSGRYYEQYF.

This chain joins TRBV19 and TRBJ1-1; 7 positions match TRBD1. The junction had 12 bases not matched to a gene; V was cut back by 6 bases and J by 5 bases. The CDR3 spans 15 residues. CDR1 is LNHDA and CDR2 is SQIVND in the germline V gene (reference sequence). The CDR3, as DNA: TGTGCCAGTAGAGGGTTCGGGAAGGGGGCAACTGAAGCTTTCTTT. Translating gives CASRGFGKGATEAFF.

The genes are TRBV2 and TRBJ2-1; no definite D call. V was shortened by 4 bases and J by 0 bases, with 10 bases between the two germline ends. The CDR3 sequence is 15 residues long. From germline, CDR1 is SNHLY and CDR2 FYNNEI. DNA of the CDR3: TGTGCCAGCAGTGTTTCAGCGAACTCCTACAATGAGCAGTTCTTC. This codes for CASSVSANSYNEQFF.

V usage is TRBV5-4 and J usage is TRBJ2-7; the D gene is possibly TRBD2 (5 bases). The CDR3 contains 13 residues. The V gene's germline CDR1 is SGHNT and CDR2 YYREEE (reference sequence). Between the trimmed V and J ends, which lost 4 bases and 0 bases, there was a span of 8 bases. The CDR3 region has the DNA TGTGCCAGCAGCCCGGGAAGCTCCTACGAGCAGTACTTC. Protein product: CASSPGSSYEQYF. Looking up the rest from reference TRBV5-4 and TRBJ2-7 gives the full variable domain: ETGVTQSPTHLIKTRGQQVTLRCSSQSGHNTVSWYQQALGQGPQFIFQYYREEENGRGNFPPRFSGLQFPNYSSELNVNALELDDSALYLCASSPGSSYEQYFGPGTRLTVT.

The gene calls are TRBV28 and TRBJ1-5; D is possibly TRBD1 (5 bases). The length of the CDR3 is 13 residues. From germline, CDR1 is MDHEN and CDR2 SYDVKM. Trimming removed 4 bases from V and 7 bases from J, with 11 bases in between. Here the CDR3 reads CASSSTDAQPQHF. The CDR3 DNA reads as TGTGCCAGCAGTTCGACAGACGCGCAGCCCCAGCATTTT.

The gene calls are TRBV28 and TRBJ2-6; 13 bases match TRBD2. The CDR3 length is 18 residues. Germline-derived CDR1 and CDR2 are MDHEN and SYDVKM. Trimming took 6 bases from V and 4 from J; bases not matched to a gene: 9. CDR3 DNA sequence: TGTGCCAGCAGAACGGGACTAGCGGGATCTGCCGGGGCCAACGTCCTGACTTTC. This encodes CASRTGLAGSAGANVLTF. Drawing the rest from reference TRBV28 and TRBJ2-6, the complete variable domain is DVKVTQSSRYLVKRTGEKVFLECVQDMDHENMFWYRQDPGLGLRLIYFSYDVKMKEKGDIPEGYSVSREKKERFSLILESASTNQTSMYLCASRTGLAGSAGANVLTFGAGSRLTVL.

The chain uses TRBV7-3 and TRBJ2-2; D may correspond to TRBD1 or TRBD2 (6 bases each). The germline V and J ends were trimmed by 3 bases and 5 bases, with 10 bases remaining between them. The CDR3 has 14 amino acids. In germline, CDR1 is SGHTA, CDR2 FQGTGA. In DNA, the CDR3 is TGTGCCAGCAGCTTGGGGGGCGAGACCGGGGAGCTGTTTTTT. Translation gives CASSLGGETGELFF.

This chain joins TRBV7-6 and TRBJ2-1, with TRBD2 as a possible D gene (6 bases). In germline, CDR1 is SGHVS, CDR2 FNYEAQ. CDR3 size: 15 residues. The V end was cut by 5 bases, the J end by 7 bases, with 18 bases between. CDR3 sequence (DNA): TGTGCCAGCAGCCCCCGCTTCCGGGCGGGGAATGAGCAGTTCTTC. This sequence encodes CASSPRFRAGNEQFF.

The rearrangement joins TRBV28 to TRBJ2-3, with D uncertain. The germline V gene encodes CDR1 MDHEN and CDR2 SYDVKM. The CDR3 extends over 12 amino acids. The V end was cut by 7 bases, the J end by 10 bases, with 15 bases between. The CDR3 region has the DNA TGTGCCAGCACCCCCGGGCGGCCGGCGCAGTATTTT. Translation: CASTPGRPAQYF.

The gene calls are TRBV11-2 and TRBJ1-1, with unresolved D. CDR1 SGHAT and CDR2 FQNNGV come from the germline V gene. Deletions cut 1 base from V and 1 base from J, with 7 bases between. The length of the CDR3 is 14 residues. CDR3 bases: TGTGCCAGCAGCTTAGGACGGGCGAACACTGAAGCTTTCTTT. This sequence encodes CASSLGRANTEAFF. Together with reference TRBV11-2 and TRBJ1-1, the CDR3 gives the full variable domain: EAGVAQSPRYKIIEKRQSVAFWCNPISGHATLYWYQQILGQGPKLLIQFQNNGVVDDSQLPKDRFSAERLKGVDSTLKIQPAKLEDSAVYLCASSLGRANTEAFFGQGTRLTVV.

The chain has TRBV2 and TRBJ2-2, with 9 bases fitting TRBD2. V was clipped by 6 bases and J by 1 base; unmatched bases: 6. The CDR3 runs to 16 residues. CDR1 SNHLY and CDR2 FYNNEI come from the germline V gene. The DNA of the CDR3 is TGTGCCAGCAGGGTCGCTAGCGGGATGAACACCGGGGAGCTGTTTTTT. Protein product: CASRVASGMNTGELFF.

The V call is TRBV28, the J call TRBJ1-5; the D is unclear. The V and J ends lost 3 bases and 6 bases respectively, with 9 bases between them. This CDR3 spans 13 amino acids. CDR1 and CDR2 (germline): MDHEN, SYDVKM. CDR3 coding DNA: TGTGCCAGCAGTTTTAATGGAGGTCAGCCCCAGCATTTT. It translates to CASSFNGGQPQHF.

This clone has only a few counts. The gene calls are TRBV7-9 and TRBJ2-5; tentative D call: TRBD2 (6 bases). V was clipped by 6 bases and J by 5 bases, with 19 bases between them. Per the germline V gene, CDR1 is SEHNR and CDR2 is FQNEAQ (reference sequence). CDR3 length: 15 residues. Written as DNA, the CDR3 is TGTGCCAGCAGTCCCCGACTAGTTCTCGGGGAGACCCAGTACTTC. Amino acids: CASSPRLVLGETQYF.

The chain links TRBV29-1 to TRBJ2-1, with 9 bases that match TRBD2. The CDR3 sequence is 15 residues long. Per the germline V gene, CDR1 is SQVTM and CDR2 is ANQGSEA. Trimming cost V 4 bases and J 3 bases; bases outside gene matches: 7. CDR3 amino acids: CSVVASGTLYNEQFF. CDR3 in DNA: TGCAGCGTTGTGGCTAGCGGGACCCTCTACAATGAGCAGTTCTTC.

This chain links TRBV10-3 with TRBJ1-2; 10 bases line up with TRBD1. The CDR3 is made up of 14 amino acids. The V and J ends lost 6 bases and 4 bases, in that order; junction bases with no gene match: 5. Germline CDR1 ENHRY, CDR2 SYGVKD. The CDR3 loop is CAIRGQGDSYGYTF. DNA for the CDR3: TGTGCCATCAGAGGACAGGGGGACAGCTATGGCTACACCTTC.

The chain employs TRBV6-5 and TRBJ2-7; no clear D gene. V lost 8 bases to trimming and J lost 0 bases, with 5 bases between them. This CDR3 is 11 amino acids long. Germline V gene data show CDR1 as MNHEY and CDR2 as SVGAGI. CDR3 DNA sequence: TGTGCCAGCGGTCCCTCCTACGAGCAGTACTTC. This encodes CASGPSYEQYF.

CDR3 nucleotide sequence: TGCAGCGTTGTAGGGCAGACTGAAGCTTTCTTT. Amino acids: CSVVGQTEAFF. V is TRBV29-1 and J is TRBJ1-1; D ambiguous. This CDR3 spans 11 amino acids. V lost 4 bases and J 5 bases, leaving 8 bases between the germline ends. Germline-derived CDR1 and CDR2 are SQVTM and ANQGSEA.